This TCR beta chain was found in a study of blood T cell repertoires in COVID-19. V shed 1 base, J shed 2 bases, and the junction held 2 bases outside the gene matches. Per germline, CDR1 MNHNS and CDR2 SASEGT. This CDR3 has 15 amino acids. Original methodology: Cell counts per sample came from amplifying reference gene primers. Produced via immunoSEQ multiplex PCR; TCRdb's table is partial and in-frame only. V, J and clone size reflect that table, while D and trimming were determined from the DNA. The sample contains some 150,000 clones, over 70% of which appear only once. This clone is termed medium-sized.

This clonotype originated in a man aged 45-65 years who had recovered from COVID-19. Sequenced: peripheral blood. The rearrangement joins TRBV6-1 to TRBJ2-5; TRBD1 aligns across 9 bases. DNA of the CDR3: TGTGCCAGCAGTGAAGAGACAGGGGGACAAGAGACCCAGTACTTC. This gives the protein CASSEETGGQETQYF.